The T cell receptor (beta chain) under discussion was sequenced for a study of blood T cell repertoires in COVID-19. Study processing details: Counts of nucleated cells, estimated from reference gene primer amplification, were obtained. Repertoires were generated with immunoSEQ multiplex PCR, while TCRdb's copy carries only in-frame clones and drops some. That table is the source of V, J and clone size, and D and trimming were worked out from the DNA. The data contain over 350,000 clones, around 86% of them singletons. V dropped 3 bases and J dropped 5 bases, with 17 bases sitting between them. CDR1 and CDR2 from the germline V gene are KGHSH and LQKENI. The CDR3 contains 17 residues.

The chain is built from TRBV18 and TRBJ1-6; D might be TRBD1 (5 bases). The sample comprised peripheral blood. This clonotype was obtained from a woman between 25 and 40 years old with active or convalescent COVID-19. CDR3 protein: CASSPRGGAYDNSPLHF. CDR3 bases: TGTGCCAGCTCACCCAGAGGTGGGGCTTACGATAATTCACCCCTCCACTTT.